These 17 T cell receptor beta chains came from one sample sequenced in a study of cytomegalovirus exposure and HLA in healthy donors. The PCR employed 60 Vbeta primers together with 13 Jbeta primers. Measured with immunoSEQ multiplex PCR; TCRdb has only the in-frame clones, and not every one. The data show 150,000 to 200,000 clones, with 70% to 85% seen just once and under 2.5% held by the top ten. The sample taken for sequencing was PBMCs. The source of these receptors is a human donor in good health.

This sequence joins TRBV7-2 and TRBJ2-3; TRBD1 aligns across 7 bases. The CDR3 covers 13 residues. After removal of 5 bases from V and 3 bases from J, the junction contained 2 bases not matched to a gene. Germline V gene data show CDR1 as SGHTA and CDR2 as FQGNSA. The CDR3 bases are TGTGCCAGCAGCACGGACAGGACAGATACGCAGTATTTT. Translating gives CASSTDRTDTQYF.

This clone was detected once. The V and J genes are TRBV10-3 and TRBJ2-3; D might be TRBD1 (7 bases). V was trimmed by 4 bases and J by 3 bases, leaving 14 bases between them. CDR1 is ENHRY, CDR2 SYGVKD, per germline. CDR3 size: 15 residues. The CDR3 region has the DNA TGTGCCATCAGTGGTCAGGGGGGATTGACAGATACGCAGTATTTT. It codes for CAISGQGGLTDTQYF.

This clone was detected a few times. The CDR3 DNA sequence: TGCGCCAGCAGCCCGCGGGAAGGGGGCCTCACTGAAGCTTTCTTT. This codes for CASSPREGGLTEAFF. This chain uses TRBV5-1 with TRBJ1-1; TRBD1 agrees at 7 bases. With V trimmed by 4 bases and J by 4 bases, 10 bases remained unmatched. Germline CDR1 and CDR2: SGHRS and YFSETQ. CDR3 size: 15 residues.

In its sample, this clone was seen once. The chain has TRBV6-1 and TRBJ2-3, with 14 bases matching TRBD2. V shed 8 bases and J 4 bases; nucleotides not matched to a gene: 2. The CDR3 contains 14 residues. Per germline, CDR1 MNHNS and CDR2 SASEGT. In DNA, the CDR3 is TGTGCCAGCGGGACTAGCGGGGGACCAGATACGCAGTATTTT. This sequence encodes CASGTSGGPDTQYF.

J is TRBJ2-2 and V is TRBV5-1; tentatively, D is TRBD1 (7 bases). The CDR3 totals 19 residues. The V gene lost 4 bases and the J gene lost 0 bases, with 22 bases spanning the gap. CDR1 and CDR2 from the germline V gene are SGHRS and YFSETQ. CDR3 region: CASSPYRGGGGANTGELFF. The CDR3 nucleotides are TGCGCCAGCAGCCCCTACCGAGGGGGCGGCGGGGCGAACACCGGGGAGCTGTTTTTT.

The chain combines TRBV9 with TRBJ2-1; D not certain. Trimming removed 0 bases from V and 3 bases from J, with 10 bases in between. The CDR3 extends over 15 amino acids. The germline V gene encodes CDR1 SGDLS and CDR2 YYNGEE. CDR3 sequence reads: CASSVEAAYYNEQFF. For the CDR3, the DNA is TGTGCCAGCAGCGTAGAGGCGGCGTACTACAATGAGCAGTTCTTC.

The rearrangement joins TRBV7-8 to TRBJ1-5; 10 bases match TRBD1. The V gene end was trimmed by 5 bases and the J gene end by 6 bases; junction bases not matched to a gene: 13. Germline CDR1 is SGHVS and CDR2 is FQNEAQ. The CDR3 is made up of 17 amino acids. CDR3 nucleotide sequence: TGTGCCAGCAGCCTCTGGACAGGGGGGCCCGTTTTTCAGCCCCAGCATTTT. As protein: CASSLWTGGPVFQPQHF.

The genes are TRBV5-6 and TRBJ2-3; no firm D call. Trimming shortened V by 0 bases and J by 2 bases, and 13 bases separated the two germline ends. Germline CDR1 is SGHDT and CDR2 is YYEEEE. There are 16 residues in the CDR3. For the CDR3, the DNA is TGTGCCAGCAGCTTGGGTTCTCGGGTAGACACAGATACGCAGTATTTT. This encodes CASSLGSRVDTDTQYF.

This sequence joins TRBV7-9 and TRBJ1-1, with a tentative D call TRBD1 (5 bases). V lost 3 bases, J lost 6 bases, and 11 bases lay in between. This CDR3 has 13 amino acids. Germline assignment: CDR1 SEHNR and CDR2 FQNEAQ (reference sequence). Here the CDR3 reads CASSFRDRAEAFF. The CDR3 coding sequence is TGTGCCAGCAGCTTCAGGGATCGCGCTGAAGCTTTCTTT.

The V and J genes are TRBV5-6 and TRBJ1-2; TRBD1 is a possible D gene (6 bases). Germline CDR1 is SGHDT and CDR2 is YYEEEE. The CDR3 length is 15 residues. V was clipped by 0 bases and J by 6 bases, with 15 bases between them. CDR3 amino acids: CASSLEEYRDHGYTF. The CDR3 coding sequence is TGTGCCAGCAGCTTGGAAGAGTACAGGGACCATGGCTACACCTTC.

The V gene is TRBV27, the J gene TRBJ1-2; weak D call: TRBD1 (5 bases). This CDR3 has 18 residues. Germline values: CDR1 MNHEY, CDR2 SMNVEV (reference sequence). The V end lost 0 bases, the J end lost 8 bases, and 25 bases lay between the germline ends. This CDR3 reads CASSLSIIPGGNIWGYTF. The CDR3 nucleotides are TGTGCCAGCAGTTTATCGATAATCCCGGGGGGGAATATTTGGGGCTACACCTTC.

The chain uses TRBV7-6 and TRBJ1-1; 12 positions match TRBD1. The CDR3 runs 16 residues. After removal of 4 bases from V and 4 bases from J, the junction contained 7 bases not matched to a gene. The germline CDR1 and CDR2 sequences are SGHVS and FNYEAQ. CDR3 bases: TGTGCCAGCAGCTCTGGGACAGGGGGCGCGGGCACTGAAGCTTTCTTT. Its protein product is CASSSGTGGAGTEAFF.

This clone was detected only once. The chain links TRBV19 to TRBJ2-7; 7 bases agree with TRBD2. The CDR3 is 15 amino acids. Germline assignment: CDR1 LNHDA and CDR2 SQIVND (reference sequence). With V trimmed by 10 bases and J by 0 bases, 12 bases remained unmatched. CDR3 sequence reads: CATASSLAVSYEQYF. The CDR3 nucleotides read TGTGCCACCGCCTCCTCGCTAGCGGTCTCCTACGAGCAGTACTTC.

On this clone itself: The sample holds other DNA sequences that translate to the same CDR3. The rearrangement uses TRBV9 and TRBJ2-7; tentative D call: TRBD1 (6 bases). V lost 0 bases and J 0 bases, leaving 10 bases between the germline ends. The germline V gene encodes CDR1 SGDLS and CDR2 YYNGEE. The CDR3 has 15 amino acids. The CDR3 loop is CASSVDGTSSYEQYF. In nucleotides, the CDR3 is TGTGCCAGCAGCGTAGACGGGACAAGCTCCTACGAGCAGTACTTC.

This clone was seen a single time. The chain is built from TRBV7-2 and TRBJ2-2; 9 positions match TRBD2. CDR1 SGHTA and CDR2 FQGNSA come from the germline V gene. CDR3 length: 19 amino acids. After removal of 0 bases from V and 0 bases from J, the junction contained 8 bases not matched to a gene. For the CDR3, the DNA is TGTGCCAGCAGCTTAGCGGGGTCAAGCGGGGGGCCGAACACCGGGGAGCTGTTTTTT. Translating it yields CASSLAGSSGGPNTGELFF.

This rearrangement joins TRBV4-1 to TRBJ2-6; maybe TRBD1 (6 bases). There are 19 residues in the CDR3. Trimming took off 2 bases at V and 3 bases at J, with 20 bases between the two ends. Germline V gene sequence: CDR1 MGHRA, CDR2 YSYEKL. The CDR3 here is CASSQTDRLLEYGANVLTF. In nucleotides, the CDR3 is TGCGCCAGCAGCCAAACGGACAGATTACTGGAATATGGGGCCAACGTCCTGACTTTC.

This sequence joins TRBV9 and TRBJ1-3, with 7 bases identical to TRBD1. From germline, CDR1 is SGDLS and CDR2 YYNGEE. V dropped 4 bases and J dropped 0; count of bases not matched to a gene: 10. There are 17 residues in the CDR3. As DNA, the CDR3 is TGTGCCAGCAGCCCCTGGGACAGCTTCTCCTCTGGAAACACCATATATTTT. Amino acid sequence: CASSPWDSFSSGNTIYF.